What follows are 14 T cell receptor beta chains derived from one specimen sequenced in a study of blood T cell repertoires in COVID-19. Produced via immunoSEQ multiplex PCR; TCRdb's table is partial and in-frame only. The sample has a few hundred thousand clones, 85% to 90% seen once; the top ten hold less than 2%. The sample was PBMCs or T cells enriched from blood (not recorded which). These receptor sequences come from a woman in her 30s who had recovered from COVID-19.

The chain has TRBV4-1 and TRBJ2-7, with D perhaps matching TRBD1 (6 bases). This CDR3 contains 15 residues. Trimming cost V 5 bases and J 3 bases, with 17 bases left between them. Germline CDR1 reads MGHRA; CDR2 reads YSYEKL. The CDR3 DNA reads as TGCGCCAGCAGCGACACGGGCAGGGGAATCTACGAGCAGTACTTC. Translating it yields CASSDTGRGIYEQYF.

The chain joins TRBV6-1 to TRBJ1-4, with D perhaps TRBD1 (5 bases). The CDR3 totals 15 residues. The germline CDR1 and CDR2 sequences are MNHNS and SASEGT. The ends were cut back, 1 base at V and 8 bases at J, with 14 bases in the middle. The CDR3 coding sequence is TGTGCCAGCAGTGAAGGAGGGCAGGGAGGGGAAAAACTGTTTTTT. It encodes CASSEGGQGGEKLFF.

The V gene is TRBV7-9, the J gene TRBJ2-2; D is perhaps TRBD1 (6 bases). In germline, CDR1 is SEHNR, CDR2 FQNEAQ (reference sequence). Between the trimmed V and J ends, which lost 5 bases and 2 bases, there was a span of 15 bases. The CDR3 contains 16 residues. CDR3 residues: CASSPSTGDNTGELFF. In nucleotides, the CDR3 is TGTGCCAGCAGCCCTTCGACAGGAGATAACACCGGGGAGCTGTTTTTT.

CDR3 region: CASSLTRLAGSYEQYF. The CDR3 region has the DNA TGTGCCAGCAGCTTAACTCGCCTAGCGGGATCCTACGAGCAGTACTTC. V is TRBV7-3 and J is TRBJ2-7; 9 bases map to TRBD2. The J segment lost 1 base and the V segment lost 0 bases, leaving 4 bases of the junction unmatched. Looked up from germline, CDR1 is SGHTA and CDR2 is FQGTGA. This CDR3 comprises 16 residues.

This clone was recorded only once. The rearrangement joins TRBV4-1 to TRBJ1-2, with 8 bases identical to TRBD1. The CDR3 sequence is 14 residues long. With V trimmed by 1 base and J by 8 bases, 6 bases remained unmatched. Germline CDR1 reads MGHRA; CDR2 reads YSYEKL. As DNA, the CDR3 is TGCGCCAGCAGCCAAGGACAGGGGACGTTCGGCTACACCTTC. The encoded protein is CASSQGQGTFGYTF.

The gene calls are TRBV18 and TRBJ2-1, with D perhaps matching TRBD1 (5 bases). The CDR3 loop spans 17 amino acids. Between the trimmed V and J ends, which lost 4 bases and 3 bases, there was a span of 19 bases. Germline CDR1 is KGHSH and CDR2 is LQKENI. This chain's CDR3 is CASSQRGTSPIYNEQFF. The CDR3 DNA reads TGTGCCAGCTCACAAAGGGGTACATCCCCCATCTACAATGAGCAGTTCTTC.

The chain recombines TRBV28 with TRBJ2-1, with 7 bases matching TRBD1. V gave up 5 bases and J gave up 6 bases; unmatched junction bases: 4. The CDR3 has 13 residues. Germline CDR1 is MDHEN and CDR2 is SYDVKM. The chain's CDR3 is CASSAPGGNEQFF. Here the CDR3 DNA reads TGTGCCAGCAGTGCGCCAGGGGGCAATGAGCAGTTCTTC.

In this sample, this clone turned up once. The rearrangement links TRBV30 to TRBJ1-1, with 8 bases matching TRBD1. V shed 3 bases and J 4 bases; nucleotides not matched to a gene: 13. CDR1 and CDR2 (germline): GTSNPN, SVGIG (reference sequence). The length of the CDR3 is 16 residues. CDR3 bases: TGTGCCTGGAGCTTCGGACAGGGACTGATCGGCACTGAAGCTTTCTTT. This sequence encodes CAWSFGQGLIGTEAFF.

Of note for this clone: The identical CDR3 is also encoded by other nucleotide sequences in the sample. This chain uses TRBV6-5 with TRBJ2-2, with D perhaps TRBD1 (5 bases). V was cut by 7 bases and J by 7 bases, with 7 bases left in between. The CDR3 contains 11 residues. Germline CDR1 is MNHEY and CDR2 is SVGAGI. CDR3 sequence: CASTRGGELFF. Here the CDR3 DNA reads TGTGCCAGCACTAGGGGCGGGGAGCTGTTTTTT.

Here the CDR3 reads CASSLGTSGTDTQYF. CDR3 DNA: TGTGCCAGCAGCTTAGGGACTAGCGGTACAGATACGCAGTATTTT. The rearrangement uses TRBV7-7 and TRBJ2-3; 10 nucleotides match TRBD2. V dropped 1 base and J dropped 3; count of bases not matched to a gene: 1. Germline V gene data show CDR1 as SSHAT and CDR2 as FNYEAQ (reference sequence). The CDR3 runs to 15 residues. Complete variable domain (other parts from reference TRBV7-7 and TRBJ2-3): GAGVSQSPRYKVTKRGQDVTLRCDPISSHATLYWYQQALGQGPEFLTYFNYEAQPDKSGLPSDRFSAERPEGSISTLTIQRTEQRDSAMYRCASSLGTSGTDTQYFGPGTRLTVL.

This sequence joins TRBV30 and TRBJ1-6; possible D gene TRBD1, 6 bases. Deletions cut 5 bases from V and 5 bases from J, with 10 bases between. CDR1 and CDR2 (germline): GTSNPN, SVGIG (reference sequence). The CDR3 has 13 amino acids. The DNA of the CDR3 is TGTGCCTGGGAGGGACACAATAATTCACCCCTCCACTTT. Translated: CAWEGHNNSPLHF.

This clone has just one count. The chain joins TRBV24-1 to TRBJ2-3; 7 nucleotides line up with TRBD1. V was pared by 4 bases and J by 2 bases, with 8 bases of the junction left unmatched. The germline V gene has CDR1 KGHDR and CDR2 SFDVKD. This CDR3 is 16 amino acids long. As DNA, the CDR3 is TGTGCCACCAGTGACCGGGACAGTGTCGACACAGATACGCAGTATTTT. Amino acid sequence: CATSDRDSVDTDTQYF.

This clone has only a few counts. The chain employs TRBV6-1 and TRBJ1-2, with a possible D match to TRBD1 (5 bases). Trimming removed 2 bases from V and 4 bases from J, with 14 bases in between. This CDR3 region has 15 residues. Germline assignment: CDR1 MNHNS and CDR2 SASEGT. The CDR3 spells CASSEQSGGGYGYTF. The CDR3 DNA follows: TGTGCCAGCAGTGAACAGTCCGGGGGGGGCTATGGCTACACCTTC.

The rearrangement joins TRBV5-1 to TRBJ1-2; 7 positions match TRBD1. CDR1 is SGHRS, CDR2 YFSETQ, per germline. The CDR3 is 15 residues long. The V segment lost 4 bases and the J segment 0 bases; nucleotides outside the gene matches: 6. The CDR3 loop is CASSGGQASNYGYTF. CDR3 sequence (DNA): TGCGCCAGCAGCGGAGGACAGGCGTCTAACTATGGCTACACCTTC.